This TCR beta chain was recovered during a study of T cell responses to AZD1222 COVID-19 vaccine. The study, taken as a whole, reports: Baseline testing showed seropositivity in only 6 or 7 AZD1222 recipients.

Data came from immunoSEQ multiplex PCR; TCRdb stores just in-frame clones and leaves some out. The repertoire holds 150,000 or so clones, roughly 90% seen once, with roughly 3.4% in the top ten. Comments on this clone: Its specificity is not known.

V lost 7 bases and J lost 0, with 13 bases in between. CDR3 length: 15 residues. Germline V gives CDR1 MDHEN, CDR2 SYDVKM. The TCR was taken from an adult who received the AZD1222 COVID-19 vaccine. The chain uses TRBV28 and TRBJ1-3, with a tentative D call TRBD1 (5 bases). This specimen was peripheral blood, taken 28 days after the second AZD1222 dose. DNA for the CDR3: TGTGCCAGCATCGGGGAGGGACTCTCTGGAAACACCATATATTTT. The encoded protein is CASIGEGLSGNTIYF.